The 28 T cell receptor beta chains presented below share a single source sample, sequenced in a study of cytomegalovirus exposure and HLA in healthy donors. Primers: 60 Vbeta forward and 13 Jbeta reverse. Measured with immunoSEQ multiplex PCR; TCRdb has only the in-frame clones, and not every one. The repertoire holds about 200,000 clones, with roughly 80% as singletons. Material: PBMCs. Receptors were obtained from a middle-aged man in good health and CMV-seronegative.

This rearrangement joins TRBV18 to TRBJ1-5; 9 bases line up with TRBD1. The J segment lost 9 bases and the V segment lost 3 bases, leaving 9 bases of the junction unmatched. Germline V lookup: CDR1 KGHSH, CDR2 LQKENI. The CDR3 has 15 residues. In nucleotides, the CDR3 is TGTGCCAGCTCACCCGGGGACAGGGCGGGGAGGCCCCAGCATTTT. Its translation is CASSPGDRAGRPQHF.

The gene calls are TRBV7-8 and TRBJ1-5, with TRBD1 matching 7 bases. Per germline, CDR1 SGHVS and CDR2 FQNEAQ. With 0 bases clipped from V and 6 bases from J, the junction kept 5 bases outside the gene matches. This CDR3 is built from 15 residues. The CDR3 is CASSLAGTAFQPQHF. The CDR3 DNA is TGTGCCAGCAGCTTAGCCGGGACAGCTTTTCAGCCCCAGCATTTT.

This clone was observed once. The gene calls are TRBV19 and TRBJ2-1; D might be TRBD2 (5 bases). Germline CDR1 LNHDA, CDR2 SQIVND (reference sequence). The V gene lost 6 bases and the J gene lost 9 bases, with 15 bases spanning the gap. The CDR3 sequence is 13 residues long. This CDR3 reads CASSPLEVGEQFF. In nucleotides, the CDR3 is TGTGCCAGTAGCCCACTAGAGGTCGGTGAGCAGTTCTTC.

V and J are TRBV19 and TRBJ2-4; 11 bases line up with TRBD2. Trimming took 8 bases from V and 1 from J; bases not matched to a gene: 4. The CDR3 runs to 15 residues. Germline CDR1 and CDR2: LNHDA and SQIVND (reference sequence). This CDR3 reads CASSRTSGAKNIQYF. For the CDR3, the DNA is TGTGCCAGTTCTAGGACTAGCGGGGCCAAAAACATTCAGTACTTC.

The V gene is TRBV5-4, the J gene TRBJ2-1, with 15 positions matching TRBD2. CDR1 SGHNT and CDR2 YYREEE come from the germline V gene (reference sequence). This CDR3 region has 18 residues. With 3 bases clipped from V and 7 bases from J, the junction kept 11 bases outside the gene matches. The chain's CDR3 is CASSSGLAGGIFGNEQFF. CDR3 nucleotide sequence: TGTGCCAGCAGCTCGGGACTAGCGGGAGGTATATTTGGAAATGAGCAGTTCTTC.

This sequence joins TRBV10-3 and TRBJ1-2; D uncertain. The CDR3 spans 17 residues. Germline assignment: CDR1 ENHRY and CDR2 SYGVKD. V was clipped by 3 bases and J by 1 base, with 18 bases between them. CDR3 nucleotides: TGTGCCATCAGTGACCGAGGAGCCTCCCATTATAACTATGGCTACACCTTC. This sequence encodes CAISDRGASHYNYGYTF.

The V and J genes are TRBV27 and TRBJ2-2, with 12 bases matching TRBD2. CDR3 length: 16 residues. Germline-derived CDR1 and CDR2 are MNHEY and SMNVEV (reference sequence). Trimming removed 5 bases from V and 4 bases from J; junction bases left unmatched: 5. The CDR3 spells CASSPRLAGVTGELFF. The CDR3, as DNA: TGTGCCAGCAGTCCGAGACTAGCGGGGGTCACCGGGGAGCTGTTTTTT.

The CDR3 is CASSKTSGRDTQYF. The CDR3 bases are TGTGCCAGCAGCAAGACTAGCGGGAGAGATACGCAGTATTTT. J is TRBJ2-3 and V is TRBV2, with 12 bases fitting TRBD2. The CDR3 spans 14 residues. The germline V gene has CDR1 SNHLY and CDR2 FYNNEI. The V gene end was trimmed by 6 bases and the J gene end by 5 bases; junction bases not matched to a gene: 3.

The chain links TRBV5-4 to TRBJ2-3; 13 bases map to TRBD2. Germline V gene data show CDR1 as SGHNT and CDR2 as YYREEE (reference sequence). V shed 10 bases, J shed 5 bases, and the junction held 13 bases outside the gene matches. The CDR3 spans 16 residues. The CDR3 DNA reads TGTGCCTCCCGACTAGCGGGAGGCCGCGGGATAGATACGCAGTATTTT. It is translated as CASRLAGGRGIDTQYF.

This clone has only a few counts. The gene calls are TRBV4-1 and TRBJ2-7; 9 nucleotides line up with TRBD1. The CDR3 runs to 16 residues. The V segment lost 3 bases and the J segment 0 bases; nucleotides outside the gene matches: 6. Germline assignment: CDR1 MGHRA and CDR2 YSYEKL. The CDR3 spells CASSHPRQGVSYEQYF. The CDR3 nucleotides are TGCGCCAGCAGCCATCCCCGACAGGGGGTCTCCTACGAGCAGTACTTC.

The J gene is TRBJ2-7, the V gene TRBV6-1, with TRBD1 matching over 9 bases. The CDR3 length is 15 residues. Looked up from germline, CDR1 is MNHNS and CDR2 is SASEGT. The ends lost 6 bases at V and 4 bases at J; junction bases unmatched: 10. The CDR3 bases are TGTGCCAGCAGCTCTGCACCGACAGGGGGGTACGAGCAGTACTTC. Translating gives CASSSAPTGGYEQYF.

This rearrangement joins TRBV5-4 to TRBJ1-6, with D possibly TRBD1 on 6 matching bases. V was trimmed by 3 bases and J by 7 bases, leaving 17 bases between them. CDR1 is SGHNT and CDR2 is YYREEE in the germline V gene (reference sequence). There are 16 residues in the CDR3. The CDR3 DNA reads TGTGCCAGCAGCTCCACCTTACAGGGTTACAATTCACCCCTCCACTTT. Its translation is CASSSTLQGYNSPLHF.

The chain couples TRBV29-1 to TRBJ1-2, with unresolved D. Deletions cut 0 bases from V and 3 bases from J, with 26 bases between. This CDR3 is built from 19 residues. The germline CDR1 and CDR2 sequences are SQVTM and ANQGSEA. DNA for the CDR3: TGCAGCGTTGAAGAAACCCTCCTGTTACAGCGCAAAGCGGACTATGGCTACACCTTC. This sequence encodes CSVEETLLLQRKADYGYTF.

V is TRBV14 and J is TRBJ1-3; D gene uncertain. The J call may be wrong; the DNA end is better matched by TRBJ2-2. This CDR3 comprises 19 residues. The germline gives CDR1 SGHDN, CDR2 FVKESK. Written as DNA, the CDR3 is TGTGCCAGCAGCCAAGATCGAAGGAATCTGAGACATTTCACCGGGGAGCTGTTTTTT. As protein: CASSQDRRNLRHFTGELFF.

The chain has TRBV11-2 and TRBJ2-7; no clear D gene. CDR1 is SGHAT, CDR2 FQNNGV, per germline. Trimming took 1 base from V and 4 from J, leaving 5 bases between them. The CDR3 contains 12 residues. As DNA, the CDR3 is TGTGCCAGCAGCTTAGGTTTATACGAGCAGTACTTC. Residues: CASSLGLYEQYF.

The gene calls are TRBV16 and TRBJ1-2; TRBD1 aligns across 8 bases. Germline V CDR1 and CDR2: KGHSY, FQNENV. The CDR3 spans 20 residues. J was trimmed by 4 bases and V by 1 base; bases with no gene match: 20. The CDR3 DNA sequence: TGTGCCAGCAGCCAATTTCCCGATGGAGACAGGGGCAGAGGTGGCTATGGCTACACCTTC. It encodes CASSQFPDGDRGRGGYGYTF.

This clone was observed once. CDR3 nucleotide sequence: TGTGCCAGCAGCTTAGGTCTAGCGGGAGGTGGTGAGCAGTTCTTC. Protein product: CASSLGLAGGGEQFF. V and J are TRBV13 and TRBJ2-1, with 11 bases lining up with TRBD2. Trimming took 0 bases from V and 9 from J; bases not matched to a gene: 4. CDR3 length: 15 amino acids. CDR1 is PRHDT, CDR2 FYEKMQ, per germline (reference sequence).

The chain joins TRBV12-5 to TRBJ2-2; a weak D match, TRBD2 (5 bases). In germline, CDR1 is LGHNT, CDR2 FRNRAP. Deletions cut 1 base from V and 6 bases from J, with 9 bases between. This CDR3 contains 14 residues. CDR3 amino acids: CASGLGGRAGELFF. The CDR3 nucleotides read TGTGCTAGTGGTTTGGGCGGGCGTGCCGGGGAGCTGTTTTTT.

The V gene is TRBV7-2, the J gene TRBJ2-5, with D possibly TRBD2 on 7 matching bases. The end of the DNA fits TRBJ2-7 better, so the J call may be wrong. In germline, CDR1 is SGHTA, CDR2 FQGNSA. This CDR3 region has 14 residues. CDR3 sequence (DNA): TGTGCCAGCACCCGCGGGGGCGGATCCTACGAGCAGTACTTC. It translates to CASTRGGGSYEQYF.

This sequence joins TRBV28 and TRBJ2-1; 8 bases map to TRBD2. The V gene's germline CDR1 is MDHEN and CDR2 SYDVKM. This CDR3 is 15 amino acids long. V shed 2 bases, J shed 7 bases, and the junction held 7 bases outside the gene matches. The CDR3 coding sequence is TGTGCCAGCAGTTTACCGGGACTAGGCAAGAATGAGCAGTTCTTC. Amino acids: CASSLPGLGKNEQFF.

A note on this clone: One base away lies a much larger clone, so this may be a sequencing read error. The V gene is TRBV11-2, the J gene TRBJ2-7; D gene unclear. CDR3 size: 11 residues. V was clipped by 4 bases and J by 1 base, with 2 bases between them. Germline-derived CDR1 and CDR2 are SGHAT and FQNNGV. CDR3 region: CASSSSYEQYF. The CDR3 bases are TGTGCCAGCAGCTCATCCTACGAGCAGTACTTC.

The chain joins TRBV28 to TRBJ2-1; D call uncertain. The CDR3 covers 14 residues. V dropped 7 bases and J dropped 8 bases, with 18 bases sitting between them. The V gene's germline CDR1 is MDHEN and CDR2 SYDVKM. The CDR3 nucleotides read TGTGCCAGCACCCCGGCAACGGGTTCCGATGAGCAGTTCTTC. Protein: CASTPATGSDEQFF.

The rearrangement joins TRBV5-6 to TRBJ1-2; 10 bases are shared with TRBD1. Per germline, CDR1 SGHDT and CDR2 YYEEEE. J was trimmed by 8 bases and V by 5 bases; bases with no gene match: 6. The CDR3 consists of 13 residues. CDR3 loop: CASSFGQGGGYTF. DNA of the CDR3: TGTGCCAGCAGTTTTGGACAGGGGGGAGGCTACACCTTC.

CDR3 sequence reads: CASSRTLNNEQFF. The CDR3 nucleotides read TGCGCCAGCAGCAGGACACTTAACAATGAGCAGTTCTTC. The rearrangement uses TRBV5-1 and TRBJ2-1; weak D call: TRBD1 (5 bases). This CDR3 is 13 amino acids long. Germline V gene lookup returns CDR1 SGHRS and CDR2 YFSETQ. The V and J ends lost 4 bases and 5 bases respectively, with 10 bases between them.

V gene TRBV4-3 combines with J gene TRBJ2-1; D is perhaps TRBD1 (5 bases). The germline V gene has CDR1 LGHNA and CDR2 YSLEER. V gave up 1 base and J gave up 7 bases, with 11 bases separating them. The CDR3 totals 14 residues. The CDR3 sequence is CASSQVGHVNEQFF. CDR3 nucleotides: TGCGCCAGCAGCCAAGTCGGACATGTGAATGAGCAGTTCTTC.

This clone was observed a handful of times. This rearrangement joins TRBV5-6 to TRBJ1-5; D not certain. This CDR3 is 13 amino acids long. The V gene's germline CDR1 is SGHDT and CDR2 YYEEEE. Trimming removed 3 bases at V and 5 bases at J, with 9 bases between. CDR3 bases: TGTGCCAGCAGCTCCTCCCCTGATCAGCCCCAGCATTTT. Its translation: CASSSSPDQPQHF. The whole variable domain, remainder taken from reference TRBV5-6 and TRBJ1-5, is DAGVTQSPTHLIKTRGQQVTLRCSPKSGHDTVSWYQQALGQGPQFIFQYYEEEERQRGNFPDRFSGHQFPNYSSELNVNALLLGDSALYLCASSSSPDQPQHFGDGTRLSIL.

This clone was picked up a small number of times. The chain links TRBV11-2 to TRBJ2-7; 8 bases line up with TRBD1. The trim removed 5 bases at V and 5 bases at J, leaving 8 bases unmatched. The CDR3 runs to 14 residues. In germline, CDR1 is SGHAT, CDR2 FQNNGV. CDR3 nucleotides: TGTGCCAGCAGCATAAGACAGGGGCGACACGAGCAGTACTTC. As protein: CASSIRQGRHEQYF.

V usage is TRBV28 and J usage is TRBJ2-3; TRBD1 matches at 7 bases. The J segment lost 0 bases and the V segment lost 7 bases, leaving 4 bases of the junction unmatched. The CDR3 contains 14 residues. Germline CDR1 MDHEN, CDR2 SYDVKM. DNA of the CDR3: TGTGCCAGCAAGGGGGCCAGTAGCACAGATACGCAGTATTTT. Translated, it gives CASKGASSTDTQYF.